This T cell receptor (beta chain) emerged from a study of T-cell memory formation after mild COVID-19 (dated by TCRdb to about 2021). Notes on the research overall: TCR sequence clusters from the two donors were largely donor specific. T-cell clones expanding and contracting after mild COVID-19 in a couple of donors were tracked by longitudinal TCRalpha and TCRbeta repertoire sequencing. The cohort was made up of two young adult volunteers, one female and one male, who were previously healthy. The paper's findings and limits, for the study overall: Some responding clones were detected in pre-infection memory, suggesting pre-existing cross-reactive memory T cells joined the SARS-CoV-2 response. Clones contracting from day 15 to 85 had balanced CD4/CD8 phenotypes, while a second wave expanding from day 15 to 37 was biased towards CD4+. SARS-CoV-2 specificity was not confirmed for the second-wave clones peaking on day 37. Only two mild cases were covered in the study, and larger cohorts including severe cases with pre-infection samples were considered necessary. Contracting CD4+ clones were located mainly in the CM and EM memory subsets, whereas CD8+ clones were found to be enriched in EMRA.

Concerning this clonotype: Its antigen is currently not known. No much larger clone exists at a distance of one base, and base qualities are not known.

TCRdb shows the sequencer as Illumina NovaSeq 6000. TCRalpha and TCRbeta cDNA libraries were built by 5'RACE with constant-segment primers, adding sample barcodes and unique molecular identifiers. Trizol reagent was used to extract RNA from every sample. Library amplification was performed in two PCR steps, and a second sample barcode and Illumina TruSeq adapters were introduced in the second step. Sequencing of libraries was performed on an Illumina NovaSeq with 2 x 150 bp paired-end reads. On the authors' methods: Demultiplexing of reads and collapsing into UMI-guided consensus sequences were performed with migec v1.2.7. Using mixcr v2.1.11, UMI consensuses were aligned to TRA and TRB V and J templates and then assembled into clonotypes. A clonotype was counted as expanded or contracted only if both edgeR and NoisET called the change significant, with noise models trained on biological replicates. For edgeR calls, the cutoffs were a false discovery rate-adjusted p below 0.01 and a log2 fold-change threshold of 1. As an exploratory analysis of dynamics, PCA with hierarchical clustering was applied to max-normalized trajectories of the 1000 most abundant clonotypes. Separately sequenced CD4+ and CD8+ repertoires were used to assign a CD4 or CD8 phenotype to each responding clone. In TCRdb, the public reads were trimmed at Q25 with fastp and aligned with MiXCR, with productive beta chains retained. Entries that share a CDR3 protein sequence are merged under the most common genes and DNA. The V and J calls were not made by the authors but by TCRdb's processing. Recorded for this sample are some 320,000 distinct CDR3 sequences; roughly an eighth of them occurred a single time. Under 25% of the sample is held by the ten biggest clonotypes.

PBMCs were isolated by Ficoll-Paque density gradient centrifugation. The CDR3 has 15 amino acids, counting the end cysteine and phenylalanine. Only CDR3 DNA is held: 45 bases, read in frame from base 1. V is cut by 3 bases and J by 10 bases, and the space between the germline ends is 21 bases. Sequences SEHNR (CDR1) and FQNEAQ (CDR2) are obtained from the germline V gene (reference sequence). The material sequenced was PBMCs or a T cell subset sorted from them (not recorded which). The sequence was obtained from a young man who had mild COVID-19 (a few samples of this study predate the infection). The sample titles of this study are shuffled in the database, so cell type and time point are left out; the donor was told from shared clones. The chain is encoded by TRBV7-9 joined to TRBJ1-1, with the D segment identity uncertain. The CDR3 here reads CASSLGRKTQKGAFF. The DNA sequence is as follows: TGTGCCAGCAGCTTGGGGAGAAAAACCCAGAAGGGAGCTTTCTTT.